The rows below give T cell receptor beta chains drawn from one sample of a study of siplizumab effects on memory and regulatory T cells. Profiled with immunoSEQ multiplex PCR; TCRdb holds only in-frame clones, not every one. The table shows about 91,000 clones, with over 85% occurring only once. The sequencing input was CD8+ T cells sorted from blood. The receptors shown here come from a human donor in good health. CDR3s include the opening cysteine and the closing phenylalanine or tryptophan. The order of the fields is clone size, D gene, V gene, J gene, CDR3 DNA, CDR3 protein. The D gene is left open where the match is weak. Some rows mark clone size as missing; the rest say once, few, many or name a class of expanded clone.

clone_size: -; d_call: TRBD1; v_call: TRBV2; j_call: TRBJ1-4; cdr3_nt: TGTGCCAGCACCCCCCCCTCGACAGGGCGTAATGAAAAACTGTTTTTT; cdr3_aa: CASTPPSTGRNEKLFF
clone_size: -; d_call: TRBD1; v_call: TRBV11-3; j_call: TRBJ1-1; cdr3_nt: TGTGCCAGCAGCTTCGGCAGGGGGACTGAAGCTTTCTTT; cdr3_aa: CASSFGRGTEAFF
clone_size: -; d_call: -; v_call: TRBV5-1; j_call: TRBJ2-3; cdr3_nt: TGCGCCAGCACAGACCAAATTAGCACCGCCGGCACAGATACGCAGTATTTT; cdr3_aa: CASTDQISTAGTDTQYF
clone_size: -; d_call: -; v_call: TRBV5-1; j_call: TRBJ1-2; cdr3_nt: TGCGCCAGCAGCTTGGAAAGGGGCAATGGCTACACCTTC; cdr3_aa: CASSLERGNGYTF
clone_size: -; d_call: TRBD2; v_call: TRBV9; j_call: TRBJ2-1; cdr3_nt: TGTGCCAGCAGCGAGAGCGGGAGTTCAAATGAGCAGTTCTTC; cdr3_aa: CASSESGSSNEQFF
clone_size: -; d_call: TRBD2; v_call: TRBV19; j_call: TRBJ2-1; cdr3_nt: TGTGCCAGTAGTCGGTCTAGCGGTAGCTCCTACAATGAGCAGTTCTTC; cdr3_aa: CASSRSSGSSYNEQFF
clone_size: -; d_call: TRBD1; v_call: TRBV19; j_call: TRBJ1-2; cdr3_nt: TGTGCCAGTTCCCCCGGGACAGTTTTTGTTGGCTACACCTTC; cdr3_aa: CASSPGTVFVGYTF
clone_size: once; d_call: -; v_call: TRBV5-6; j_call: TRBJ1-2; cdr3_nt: TGTGCCAGCAGCTTGTTGGACACCATTAACTATGGCTACACCTTC; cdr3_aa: CASSLLDTINYGYTF
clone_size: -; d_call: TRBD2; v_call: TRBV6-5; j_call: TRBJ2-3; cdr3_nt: TGTGCCAGCAGTTACGTAGCGGGAGGGGACGGAGATACGCAGTATTTT; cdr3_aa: CASSYVAGGDGDTQYF
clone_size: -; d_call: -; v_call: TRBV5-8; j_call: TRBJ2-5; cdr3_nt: TGTGCCAGCCTTCGGGAGACCCAGTACTTC; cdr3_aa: CASLRETQYF
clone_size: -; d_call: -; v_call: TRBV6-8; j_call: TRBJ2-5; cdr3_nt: TGTGCCAGCACCGCAATTCAGCTGAGAGAGACCCAGTACTTC; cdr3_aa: CASTAIQLRETQYF
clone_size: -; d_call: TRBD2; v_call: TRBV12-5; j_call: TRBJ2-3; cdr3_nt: TGTGCTAGTGGGACTAGCGTCACAGATACGCAGTATTTT; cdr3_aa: CASGTSVTDTQYF
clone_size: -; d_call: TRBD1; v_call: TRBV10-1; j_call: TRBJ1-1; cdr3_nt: TGCGCCAGCAGTCCCGGACAGGCCACTGGAAACACTGAAGCTTTCTTT; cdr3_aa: CASSPGQATGNTEAFF
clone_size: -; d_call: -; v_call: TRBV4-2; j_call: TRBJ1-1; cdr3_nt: TGTGCCAGCAGCCCAGAGGGTACCAGGATGAACACTGAAGCTTTCTTT; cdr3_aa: CASSPEGTRMNTEAFF
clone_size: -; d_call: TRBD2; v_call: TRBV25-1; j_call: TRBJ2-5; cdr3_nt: TGTGCCAGCAGTGAAGTACTAGCGGGGAATCGAGAGACCCAGTACTTC; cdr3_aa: CASSEVLAGNRETQYF
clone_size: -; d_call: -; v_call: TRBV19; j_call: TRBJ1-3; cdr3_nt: TGTGCCAGTACCTACGTTAGCAGGGCCTCTGGAAACACCATATATTTT; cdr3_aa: CASTYVSRASGNTIYF
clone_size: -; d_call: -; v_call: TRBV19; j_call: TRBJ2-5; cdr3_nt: TGTGCCAGTAGTATTGGGACGCAGGCCCCGGGTGAGACCCAGTACTTC; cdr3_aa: CASSIGTQAPGETQYF